Included here is one T cell receptor beta chain sequence, with context. The entry originates in a study of blood T cell repertoires in COVID-19. Overall study: From T cells, B-cell-depleted T cells, or PBMCs came the material, which was cDNA or gDNA.

In the authors' workflow: Nucleated cell number was recorded as an estimate derived from reference gene primer amplification. Profiling relied on immunoSEQ multiplex PCR, and the TCRdb table lists in-frame clones only, not all of them. V and J calls and clone size are given by that table; D and trimming were obtained from the DNA. The sample includes roughly 100,000 clones, around 90% of them seen just once. The length of the CDR3 is 16 residues. V was clipped by 0 bases and J by 2 bases, with 11 bases between them. Germline lookup yields CDR1 KGHSH and CDR2 LQKENI. J is TRBJ2-1 and V is TRBV18; a possible D gene is TRBD1 (5 bases). This clonotype was sampled from a woman aged 80 or over in a cohort sampled during active COVID-19. Sequenced sample: peripheral blood. CDR3 loop: CASSPPGQLTYNEQFF. The CDR3 DNA reads TGTGCCAGCTCACCACCGGGGCAATTGACCTACAATGAGCAGTTCTTC.